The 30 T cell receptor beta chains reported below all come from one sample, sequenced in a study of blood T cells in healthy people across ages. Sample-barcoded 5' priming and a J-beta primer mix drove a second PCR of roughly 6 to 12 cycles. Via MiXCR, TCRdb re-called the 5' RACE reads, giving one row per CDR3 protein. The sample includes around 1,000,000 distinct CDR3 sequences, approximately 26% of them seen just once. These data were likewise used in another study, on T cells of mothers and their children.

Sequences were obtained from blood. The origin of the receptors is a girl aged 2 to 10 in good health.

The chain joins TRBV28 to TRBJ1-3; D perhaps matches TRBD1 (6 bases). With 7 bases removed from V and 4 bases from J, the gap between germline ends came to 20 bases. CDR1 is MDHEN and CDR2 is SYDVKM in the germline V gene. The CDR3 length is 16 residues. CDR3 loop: CASTAMLGGVGNTIYF. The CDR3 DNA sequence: TGTGCCAGCACCGCCATGTTAGGGGGAGTCGGAAACACCATATATTTT.

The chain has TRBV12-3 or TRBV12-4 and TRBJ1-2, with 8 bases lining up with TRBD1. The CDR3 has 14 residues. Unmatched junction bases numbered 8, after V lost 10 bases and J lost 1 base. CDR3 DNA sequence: TGTGCCATCACAGTGACAGGGGTTAACTATGGCTACACCTTC. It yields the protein CAITVTGVNYGYTF.

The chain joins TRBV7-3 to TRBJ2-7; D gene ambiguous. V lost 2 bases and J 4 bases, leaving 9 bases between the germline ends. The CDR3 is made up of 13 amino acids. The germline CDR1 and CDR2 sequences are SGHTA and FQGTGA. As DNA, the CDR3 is TGTGCCAGCAGCTTATTTGTCGGGTACGAGCAGTACTTC. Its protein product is CASSLFVGYEQYF.

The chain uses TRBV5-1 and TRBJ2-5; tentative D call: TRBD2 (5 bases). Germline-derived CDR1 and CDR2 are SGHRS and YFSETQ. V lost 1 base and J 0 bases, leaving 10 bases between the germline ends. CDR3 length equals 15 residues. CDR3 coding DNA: TGCGCCAGCAGCTTGTCTCCGGGGTACCAAGAGACCCAGTACTTC. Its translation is CASSLSPGYQETQYF. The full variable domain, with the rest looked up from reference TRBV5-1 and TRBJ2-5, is KAGVTQTPRYLIKTRGQQVTLSCSPISGHRSVSWYQQTPGQGLQFLFEYFSETQRNKGNFPGRFSGRQFSNSRSEMNVSTLELGDSALYLCASSLSPGYQETQYFGPGTRLLVL.

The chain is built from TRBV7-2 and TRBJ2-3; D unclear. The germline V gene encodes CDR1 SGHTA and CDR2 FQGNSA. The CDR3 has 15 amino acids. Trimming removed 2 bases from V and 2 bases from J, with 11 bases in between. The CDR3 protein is CASSLFIEPTDTQYF. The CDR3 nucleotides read TGTGCCAGCAGCTTATTCATAGAGCCCACAGATACGCAGTATTTT.

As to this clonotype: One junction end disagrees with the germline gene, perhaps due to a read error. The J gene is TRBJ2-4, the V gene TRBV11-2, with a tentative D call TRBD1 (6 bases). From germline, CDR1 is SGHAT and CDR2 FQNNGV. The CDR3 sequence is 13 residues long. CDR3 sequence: CASSLASPGAKDF. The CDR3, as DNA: TGTGCCAGCAGCTTAGCATCCCCAGGGGCTAAGGACTTC.

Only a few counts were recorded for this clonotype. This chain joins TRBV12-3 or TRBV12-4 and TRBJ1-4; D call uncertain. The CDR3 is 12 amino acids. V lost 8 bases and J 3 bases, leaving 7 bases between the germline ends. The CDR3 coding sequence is TGTGCCAGCGGGTCAGCTAATGAAAAACTGTTTTTT. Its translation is CASGSANEKLFF.

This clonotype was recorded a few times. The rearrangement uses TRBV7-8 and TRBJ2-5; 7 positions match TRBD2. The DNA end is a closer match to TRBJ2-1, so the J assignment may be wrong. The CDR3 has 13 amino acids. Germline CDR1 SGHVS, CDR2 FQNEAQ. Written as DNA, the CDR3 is TGTGCCAGCAGGCCTCCAGCGGGGTATGAGCAGTTCTTC. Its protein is CASRPPAGYEQFF.

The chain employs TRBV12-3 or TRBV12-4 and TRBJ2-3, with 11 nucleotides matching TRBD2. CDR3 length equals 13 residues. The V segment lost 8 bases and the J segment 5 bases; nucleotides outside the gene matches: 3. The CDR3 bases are TGTGCCAGCTCTACTAGCGGGAGAGATACGCAGTATTTT. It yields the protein CASSTSGRDTQYF.

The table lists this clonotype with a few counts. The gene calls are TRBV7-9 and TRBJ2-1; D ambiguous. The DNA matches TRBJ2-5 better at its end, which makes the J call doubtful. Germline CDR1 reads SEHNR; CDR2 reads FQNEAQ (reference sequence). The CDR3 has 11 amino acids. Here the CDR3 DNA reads TGTGCCAGCAGAGGGCTCGGGACCCAGTACTTC. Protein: CASRGLGTQYF.

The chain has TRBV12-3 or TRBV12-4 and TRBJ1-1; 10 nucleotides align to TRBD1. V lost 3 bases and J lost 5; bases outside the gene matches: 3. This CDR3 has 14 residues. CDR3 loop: CASSFDRGQTEAFF. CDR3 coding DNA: TGTGCCAGCAGTTTCGACAGGGGGCAGACTGAAGCTTTCTTT.

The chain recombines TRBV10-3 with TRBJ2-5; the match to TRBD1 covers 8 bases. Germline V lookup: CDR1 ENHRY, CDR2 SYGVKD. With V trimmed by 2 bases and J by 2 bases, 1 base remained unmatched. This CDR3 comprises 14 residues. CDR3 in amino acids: CAISERTGQETQYF. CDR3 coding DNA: TGTGCCATCAGTGAGCGGACAGGGCAAGAGACCCAGTACTTC.

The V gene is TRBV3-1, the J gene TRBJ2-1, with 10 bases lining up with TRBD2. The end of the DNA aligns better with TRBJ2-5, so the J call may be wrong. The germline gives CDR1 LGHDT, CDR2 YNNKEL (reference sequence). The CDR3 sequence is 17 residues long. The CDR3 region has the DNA TGTGCCAGCAGCCATCCCCGGAGGACTAGCGGAAGGGGGACCCAGTACTTC. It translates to CASSHPRRTSGRGTQYF.

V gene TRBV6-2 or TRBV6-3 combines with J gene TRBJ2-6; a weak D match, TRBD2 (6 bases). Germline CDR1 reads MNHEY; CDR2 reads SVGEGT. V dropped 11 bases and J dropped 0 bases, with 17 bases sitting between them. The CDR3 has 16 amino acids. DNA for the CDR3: TGTGCCTCTGGAGGGATAAGGATCTCTGGGGCCAACGTCCTGACTTTC. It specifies CASGGIRISGANVLTF.

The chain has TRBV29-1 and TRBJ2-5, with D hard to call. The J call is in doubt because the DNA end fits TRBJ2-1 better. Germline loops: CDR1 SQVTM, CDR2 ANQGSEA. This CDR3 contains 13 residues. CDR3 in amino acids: CSVGPLLHNEQFF. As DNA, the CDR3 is TGCAGCGTTGGCCCCCTCCTCCACAATGAGCAGTTCTTC.

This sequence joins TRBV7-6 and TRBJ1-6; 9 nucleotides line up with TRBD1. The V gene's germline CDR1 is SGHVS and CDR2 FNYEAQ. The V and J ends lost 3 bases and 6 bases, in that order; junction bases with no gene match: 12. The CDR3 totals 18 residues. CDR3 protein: CASSLLPPGQGSNSPLHF. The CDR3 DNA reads TGTGCCAGCAGCTTGCTGCCTCCGGGACAGGGTTCTAATTCACCCCTCCACTTT.

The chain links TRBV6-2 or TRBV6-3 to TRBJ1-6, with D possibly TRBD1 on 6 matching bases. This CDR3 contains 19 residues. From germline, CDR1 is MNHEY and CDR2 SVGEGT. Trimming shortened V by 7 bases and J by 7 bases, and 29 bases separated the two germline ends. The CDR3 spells CASTPSWTEEAAWNSPLHF. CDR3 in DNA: TGTGCCAGCACACCATCCTGGACAGAAGAGGCTGCTTGGAATTCACCCCTCCACTTT.

The CDR3 DNA reads as TGTGCCAGCAGTTCGCTAGAGGGGAACAATGAGCAGTTCTTC. Protein sequence: CASSSLEGNNEQFF. The rearrangement links TRBV6-2 or TRBV6-3 to TRBJ2-1; D tentatively fits TRBD1 or TRBD2 (5 bases each). This CDR3 contains 14 residues. V was clipped by 4 bases and J by 5 bases, with 12 bases between them. Germline assignment: CDR1 MNHEY and CDR2 SVGEGT.

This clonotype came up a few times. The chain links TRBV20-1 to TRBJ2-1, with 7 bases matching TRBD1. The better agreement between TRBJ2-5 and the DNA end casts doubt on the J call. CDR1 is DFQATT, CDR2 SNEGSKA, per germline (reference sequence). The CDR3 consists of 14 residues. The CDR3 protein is CSARQLQGKETQYF. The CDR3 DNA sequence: TGCAGTGCTCGCCAATTACAGGGGAAGGAGACCCAGTACTTC.

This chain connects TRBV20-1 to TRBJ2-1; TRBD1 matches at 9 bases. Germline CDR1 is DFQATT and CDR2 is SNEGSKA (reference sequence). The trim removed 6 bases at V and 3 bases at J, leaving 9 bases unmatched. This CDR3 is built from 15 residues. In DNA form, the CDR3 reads TGCAGTGCGGACCCCGGGACAGGGATCTACAATGAGCAGTTCTTC. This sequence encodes CSADPGTGIYNEQFF.

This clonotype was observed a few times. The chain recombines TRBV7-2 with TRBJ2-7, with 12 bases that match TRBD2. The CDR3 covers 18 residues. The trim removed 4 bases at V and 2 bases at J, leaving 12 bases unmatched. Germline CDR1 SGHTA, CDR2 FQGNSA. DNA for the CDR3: TGTGCCAGCAGCTCCCCGACTAGCGGGAGTTCAGGCCCCTACGAGCAGTACTTC. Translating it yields CASSSPTSGSSGPYEQYF.

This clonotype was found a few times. Written as DNA, the CDR3 is TGTGCCAGCAGCTTATTTGGTTCCGGGGAGCTGTTTTTT. Translated, it gives CASSLFGSGELFF. The chain couples TRBV7-2 to TRBJ2-2; the D is unclear. This CDR3 comprises 13 residues. The V gene lost 2 bases and the J gene lost 6 bases, with 7 bases spanning the gap. CDR1 SGHTA and CDR2 FQGNSA come from the germline V gene.

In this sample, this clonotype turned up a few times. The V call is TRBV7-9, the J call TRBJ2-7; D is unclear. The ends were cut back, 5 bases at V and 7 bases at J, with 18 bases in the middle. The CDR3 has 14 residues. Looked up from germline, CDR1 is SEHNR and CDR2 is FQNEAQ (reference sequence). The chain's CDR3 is CASSGAPISGEQYF. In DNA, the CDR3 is TGTGCCAGCAGCGGCGCCCCTATTTCTGGGGAGCAGTACTTC.

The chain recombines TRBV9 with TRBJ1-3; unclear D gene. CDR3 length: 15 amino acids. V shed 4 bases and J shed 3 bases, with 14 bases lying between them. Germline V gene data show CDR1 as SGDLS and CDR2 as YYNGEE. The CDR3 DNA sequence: TGTGCCAGCAGCCCCCGACTTGGGAATGGAAACACCATATATTTT. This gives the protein CASSPRLGNGNTIYF.

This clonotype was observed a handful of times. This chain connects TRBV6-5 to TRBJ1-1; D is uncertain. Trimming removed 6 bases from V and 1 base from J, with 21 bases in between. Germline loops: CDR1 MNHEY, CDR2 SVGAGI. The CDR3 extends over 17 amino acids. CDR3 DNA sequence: TGTGCCAGCAGCCACTCCCCGGTTGGGCTTGGGAACACTGAAGCTTTCTTT. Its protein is CASSHSPVGLGNTEAFF.

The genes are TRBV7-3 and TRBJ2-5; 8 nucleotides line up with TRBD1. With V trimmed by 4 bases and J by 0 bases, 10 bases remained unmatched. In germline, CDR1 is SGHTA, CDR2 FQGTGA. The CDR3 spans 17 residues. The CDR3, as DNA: TGTGCCAGCAGCTGCAGACAGGGGCGATATAACCAAGAGACCCAGTACTTC. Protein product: CASSCRQGRYNQETQYF.

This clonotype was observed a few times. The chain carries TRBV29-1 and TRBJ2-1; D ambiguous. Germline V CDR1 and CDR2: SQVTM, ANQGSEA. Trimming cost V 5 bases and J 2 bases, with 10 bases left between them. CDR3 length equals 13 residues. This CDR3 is CSVFQTTYNEQFF. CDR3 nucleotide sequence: TGCAGCGTTTTTCAAACTACCTACAATGAGCAGTTCTTC.

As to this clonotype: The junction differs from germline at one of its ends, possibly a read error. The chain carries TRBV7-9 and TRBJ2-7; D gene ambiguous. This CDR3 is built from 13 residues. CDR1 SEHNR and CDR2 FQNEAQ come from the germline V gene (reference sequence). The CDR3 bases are TGCGCCAGCAGCTTAGGGCCCGGGCAGGCTAAGTACTTC. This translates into CASSLGPGQAKYF.

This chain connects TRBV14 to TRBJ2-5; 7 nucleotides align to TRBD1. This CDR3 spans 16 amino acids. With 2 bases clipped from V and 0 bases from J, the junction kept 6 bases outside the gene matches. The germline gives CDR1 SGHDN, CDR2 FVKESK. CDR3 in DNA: TGTGCCAGCAGCCAACCAGGGACAGAGTACCAAGAGACCCAGTACTTC. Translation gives CASSQPGTEYQETQYF.

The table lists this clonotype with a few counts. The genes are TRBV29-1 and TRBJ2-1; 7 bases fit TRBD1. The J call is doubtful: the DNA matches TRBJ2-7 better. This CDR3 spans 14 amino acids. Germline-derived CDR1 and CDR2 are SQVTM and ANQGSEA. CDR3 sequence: CSVTGQENPYEQYF. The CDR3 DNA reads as TGCAGCGTCACAGGACAGGAGAACCCCTACGAGCAGTACTTC.